These 9 T cell receptor beta chains came from one sample sequenced in a study of cytomegalovirus exposure and HLA in healthy donors. PCR used 60 Vbeta primers and 13 Jbeta primers. Some clones are missing from TCRdb's copy, which holds only in-frame ones; the method was immunoSEQ multiplex PCR. The table lists some 220,000 clones, over 70% of them singletons. The material sequenced was PBMCs. These receptors were obtained from an older woman in good health and CMV-seropositive.

The chain couples TRBV7-8 to TRBJ2-3; TRBD2 agrees at 13 bases. Germline loops: CDR1 SGHVS, CDR2 FQNEAQ. The length of the CDR3 is 15 residues. Unmatched junction bases numbered 5, after V lost 5 bases and J lost 6 bases. The CDR3 sequence: CASSRLAGGQDTQYF. CDR3 coding DNA: TGTGCCAGCAGCCGACTAGCGGGGGGCCAGGATACGCAGTATTTT.

This clone has only a few counts. V and J are TRBV12-5 and TRBJ2-2; TRBD2 agrees at 10 bases. The germline gives CDR1 LGHNT, CDR2 FRNRAP. This CDR3 has 15 residues. CDR3: CANLGAGGFTGELFF. The CDR3 DNA follows: TGTGCCAACCTGGGAGCGGGGGGGTTCACCGGGGAGCTGTTTTTT.

This chain links TRBV2 with TRBJ1-2; 7 positions match TRBD1. Trimming took 1 base from V and 3 from J; bases not matched to a gene: 2. The length of the CDR3 is 14 residues. Germline lookup yields CDR1 SNHLY and CDR2 FYNNEI. The CDR3 DNA reads TGTGCCAGCAGTGAAGTAGGGGGCTACTATGGCTACACCTTC. It yields the protein CASSEVGGYYGYTF.

V is TRBV13 and J is TRBJ2-5; 10 bases are a match to TRBD2. The CDR3 length is 16 residues. Germline values: CDR1 PRHDT, CDR2 FYEKMQ (reference sequence). Trimming cost V 2 bases and J 4 bases; bases outside gene matches: 7. The CDR3 is CASSLRLAGGVETQYF. The DNA of the CDR3 is TGTGCCAGCAGCTTAAGACTAGCGGGTGGGGTAGAGACCCAGTACTTC.

This chain joins TRBV10-3 and TRBJ2-3; TRBD1 matches at 8 bases. The CDR3 runs to 15 residues. Germline V gene lookup returns CDR1 ENHRY and CDR2 SYGVKD. The trim removed 4 bases at V and 4 bases at J, leaving 7 bases unmatched. CDR3 loop: CAISGQGASADTQYF. The CDR3 DNA sequence: TGTGCCATCAGTGGCCAGGGGGCTTCAGCAGATACGCAGTATTTT.

This sequence joins TRBV18 and TRBJ2-3; D remains unclear. The germline gives CDR1 KGHSH, CDR2 LQKENI. Trimming took 2 bases from V and 0 from J, leaving 12 bases between them. The CDR3 is made up of 16 amino acids. CDR3 in DNA: TGTGCCAGCTCACCAGAGAAGTCTAGAAGCACAGATACGCAGTATTTT. This codes for CASSPEKSRSTDTQYF. Looking up the rest from reference TRBV18 and TRBJ2-3 gives the full variable domain: NAGVMQNPRHLVRRRGQEARLRCSPMKGHSHVYWYRQLPEEGLKFMVYLQKENIIDESGMPKERFSAEFPKEGPSILRIQQVVRGDSAAYFCASSPEKSRSTDTQYFGPGTRLTVL.

The chain links TRBV5-1 to TRBJ1-1, with 7 bases identical to TRBD1. Trimming at V came to 4 bases and at J to 6 bases, leaving 12 bases not matched to a gene. The CDR3 length is 15 residues. Germline CDR1 is SGHRS and CDR2 is YFSETQ. CDR3 loop: CASSQGDNWLPEAFF. CDR3 DNA sequence: TGCGCCAGCAGCCAGGGGGACAATTGGCTTCCTGAAGCTTTCTTT.

The rearrangement links TRBV6-1 to TRBJ1-5; D is possibly TRBD1 (6 bases). This CDR3 region has 13 residues. In germline, CDR1 is MNHNS, CDR2 SASEGT. Trimming took 6 bases from V and 5 from J, leaving 11 bases between them. CDR3 coding DNA: TGTGCCAGCAGCGACAGGTGGGATCAGCCCCAGCATTTT. This translates into CASSDRWDQPQHF.

The CDR3 bases are TGCGCCAGCAGCTTGGGAGAACCTGGGACAGCCGATACGCAGTATTTT. It yields the protein CASSLGEPGTADTQYF. The rearrangement links TRBV5-1 to TRBJ2-3; 7 nucleotides agree with TRBD1. After removal of 0 bases from V and 6 bases from J, the junction contained 10 bases not matched to a gene. Germline V gives CDR1 SGHRS, CDR2 YFSETQ. CDR3 length equals 16 residues.